The sequence of this T cell receptor (beta chain) was determined in a study of T cell changes during pregnancy in multiple sclerosis (dated by TCRdb to the late 2010s). General notes on the study: The study looked at changes in the T cell repertoire across pregnancy in women with multiple sclerosis.

Inclusive of the bounding cysteine and phenylalanine, the CDR3 is 14 residues long. The only DNA kept is the CDR3, 42 bases in frame from the first base. V lost 5 bases and J lost 7 bases; the stretch between them is 15 bases long. CDR1 and CDR2 are read off the germline V gene (reference sequence) as MNHEY and SMNVEV. Receptors were amplified or captured by the immunoSEQ multiplex PCR assay. Entries here come from immuneACCESS through TCRdb and include only in-frame sequences with V and J called. Some clones fail to appear in such tables; in the studies checked, an unresolved V gene covers under half of the shortfall, and the cause of the remainder is unknown. The table for this sample lists about 42,000 clones; nearly 90% of them were counted only once. The ten largest account for approximately 0.92% of the sample. This clone was seen a handful of times. The specificity of this receptor is unknown. Base qualities were left out, and no much larger clone turns up one base away.

Sample: CD4+ T cells from peripheral blood mononuclear cells, taken after pregnancy. Recombination linked TRBV27 to TRBJ1-5; confidence is insufficient to name the D gene. The clonotype originates from a female donor with multiple sclerosis, enrolled in a pregnancy study. The encoded CDR3 is CASSPRRSNQPQHF. In nucleotides, the sequence is TGTGCCAGCAGTCCTAGACGGTCTAACCAGCCCCAGCATTTT.